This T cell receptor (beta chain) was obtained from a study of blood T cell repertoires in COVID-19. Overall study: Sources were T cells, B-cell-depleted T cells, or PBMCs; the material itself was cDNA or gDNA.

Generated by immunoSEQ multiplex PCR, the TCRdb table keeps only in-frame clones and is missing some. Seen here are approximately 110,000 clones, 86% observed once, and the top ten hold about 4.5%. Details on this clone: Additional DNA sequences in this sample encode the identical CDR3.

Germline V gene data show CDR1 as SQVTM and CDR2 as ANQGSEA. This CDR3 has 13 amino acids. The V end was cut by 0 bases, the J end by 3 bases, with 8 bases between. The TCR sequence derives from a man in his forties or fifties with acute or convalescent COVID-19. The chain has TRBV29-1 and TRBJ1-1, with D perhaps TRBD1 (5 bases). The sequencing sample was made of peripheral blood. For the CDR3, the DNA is TGCAGCGTTGAAGAGCCCAGGGACACTGAAGCTTTCTTT. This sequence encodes CSVEEPRDTEAFF.